This T cell receptor beta chain came from a study of T cells in Graves' hyperthyroidism and ophthalmopathy. Template material for amplifying TCR beta CDR3 regions consisted of RNA transcripts. First-round RT-PCR of the TCR CDR3 relied on the HTBI primer set. In TCRdb, the multiplex PCR reads were re-called with MiXCR into one record per CDR3 protein. This sample yields around 190,000 distinct CDR3 sequences, of which roughly a sixth are seen a single time; 40% to 65% belongs to the top ten. The germline CDR1 and CDR2 sequences are SNHLY and FYNNEI. V was clipped by 5 bases and J by 2 bases; unmatched bases: 11. The CDR3 has 17 residues.

The sequence derives from a woman in her fifties or sixties with Graves' hyperthyroidism. The chain is built from TRBV2 and TRBJ2-2; 7 positions match TRBD1. Sequenced sample: blood. The CDR3 DNA is TGTGCCAGCAGTAGTAAAAGATGGGACAGAAACACCGGGGAGCTGTTTTTT. Protein product: CASSSKRWDRNTGELFF. The entire variable domain, with the rest obtained from reference TRBV2 and TRBJ2-2, is as follows: EPEVTQTPSHQVTQMGQEVILRCVPISNHLYFYWYRQILGQKVEFLVSFYNNEISEKSEIFDDQFSVERPDGSNFTLKIRSTKLEDSAMYFCASSSKRWDRNTGELFFGEGSRLTVL.